Below, one T cell receptor beta chain is given with its context. V was cut by 0 bases and J by 4 bases, with 12 bases left in between. Germline CDR1 is MNHNS and CDR2 is SASEGT. The CDR3 runs to 16 residues. Authors' methods: The assay estimated nucleated cells by amplifying reference gene primers. TCRdb's copy holds only in-frame clones and misses some; the assay was immunoSEQ multiplex PCR. V and J calls and clone size follow that table, whereas D and trimming were derived from the DNA. The repertoire holds 240,000 or so clones, with approximately 85% as singletons. The record originates from a study of blood T cell repertoires in COVID-19. In the study overall: Some COVID-19 samples were acute and others convalescent; all came from the United States, Italy and Spain. The analysed material was cDNA or gDNA that came from T cells, B-cell-depleted T cells, or PBMCs.

The material sequenced was peripheral blood. J is TRBJ2-2 and V is TRBV6-1; weak D call: TRBD2 (5 bases). The receptor's source is a man older than 75 with acute or convalescent COVID-19. The chain's CDR3 is CASSEAGIRGTGELFF. CDR3 sequence (DNA): TGTGCCAGCAGTGAAGCGGGAATCCGGGGCACCGGGGAGCTGTTTTTT.